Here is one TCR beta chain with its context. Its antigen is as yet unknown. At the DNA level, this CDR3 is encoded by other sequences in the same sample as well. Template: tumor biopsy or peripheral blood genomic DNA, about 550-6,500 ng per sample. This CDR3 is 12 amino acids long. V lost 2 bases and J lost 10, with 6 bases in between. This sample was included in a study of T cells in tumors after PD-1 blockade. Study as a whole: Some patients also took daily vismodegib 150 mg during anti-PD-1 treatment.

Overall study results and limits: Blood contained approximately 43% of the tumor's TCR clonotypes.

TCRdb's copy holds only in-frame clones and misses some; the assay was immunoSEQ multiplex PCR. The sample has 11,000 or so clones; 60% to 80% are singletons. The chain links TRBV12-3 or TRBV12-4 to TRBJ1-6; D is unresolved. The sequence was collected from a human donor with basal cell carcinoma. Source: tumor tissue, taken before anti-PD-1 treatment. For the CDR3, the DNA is TGTGCCAGCAGTTTATCCGGGTCACCCCTCCACTTT. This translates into CASSLSGSPLHF.